Listed here are 12 T cell receptor beta chains from one sample, sequenced in a study of blood T cell repertoires in COVID-19. This table comes from immunoSEQ multiplex PCR, and its TCRdb copy is limited to in-frame clones, with some not included. Here the sample spans some 190,000 clones, 70% to 90% being singletons. Material for sequencing was peripheral blood. The origin of the receptors is a person aged 70 to 79 with COVID-19, enrolled during active disease.

The rearrangement links TRBV2 to TRBJ2-7; 7 nucleotides line up with TRBD2. Trimming took 10 bases from V and 12 from J; bases not matched to a gene: 18. There are 13 residues in the CDR3. Germline V lookup: CDR1 SNHLY, CDR2 FYNNEI. DNA for the CDR3: TGTGCCACCGACCAAAACCGGGGGGACCGTCCGTACTTC. It translates to CATDQNRGDRPYF.

V usage is TRBV19 and J usage is TRBJ1-5; D is undetermined. This CDR3 comprises 14 residues. Germline CDR1 and CDR2: LNHDA and SQIVND (reference sequence). The germline V and J ends were trimmed by 3 bases and 6 bases, with 12 bases remaining between them. CDR3 protein: CASSIGLGSQPQHF. Here the CDR3 DNA reads TGTGCCAGTAGTATCGGGTTAGGGAGTCAGCCCCAGCATTTT.

This chain connects TRBV9 to TRBJ1-3; unclear D gene. The CDR3 has 15 residues. Trimming removed 4 bases from V and 3 bases from J, with 14 bases in between. Germline loops: CDR1 SGDLS, CDR2 YYNGEE. For the CDR3, the DNA is TGTGCCAGCAGCTTACAGTCTACGTTTGGAAACACCATATATTTT. As protein: CASSLQSTFGNTIYF.

This chain joins TRBV7-9 and TRBJ2-4, with TRBD1 as a possible D gene (5 bases). The CDR3 extends over 15 amino acids. V was clipped by 1 base and J by 0 bases, with 7 bases between them. The germline gives CDR1 SEHNR, CDR2 FQNEAQ (reference sequence). The CDR3 loop is CASSLGGQAKNIQYF. The CDR3 DNA reads TGTGCCAGCAGCTTAGGAGGACAAGCCAAAAACATTCAGTACTTC.

CDR3 protein: CASSSNRQGGNSPLHF. CDR3 nucleotides: TGTGCCAGCAGTTCCAACCGACAGGGGGGGAATTCACCCCTCCACTTT. This chain connects TRBV28 to TRBJ1-6; 9 positions match TRBD1. J was trimmed by 7 bases and V by 4 bases; bases with no gene match: 8. Germline loops: CDR1 MDHEN, CDR2 SYDVKM. This CDR3 has 16 amino acids. Drawing the rest from reference TRBV28 and TRBJ1-6, the complete variable domain is DVKVTQSSRYLVKRTGEKVFLECVQDMDHENMFWYRQDPGLGLRLIYFSYDVKMKEKGDIPEGYSVSREKKERFSLILESASTNQTSMYLCASSSNRQGGNSPLHFGNGTRLTVT.

The chain couples TRBV11-2 to TRBJ2-5, with 7 nucleotides matching TRBD2. This CDR3 comprises 14 residues. J was trimmed by 3 bases and V by 2 bases; bases with no gene match: 3. Germline CDR1 reads SGHAT; CDR2 reads FQNNGV. Here the CDR3 reads CASSLYGGKETQYF. DNA for the CDR3: TGTGCCAGCAGCTTATACGGGGGGAAAGAGACCCAGTACTTC.

This clone occurred once. This chain connects TRBV2 to TRBJ2-2, with 8 bases aligning to TRBD2. This CDR3 comprises 11 residues. V was pared by 7 bases and J by 9 bases, with 1 base of the junction left unmatched. Germline V gives CDR1 SNHLY, CDR2 FYNNEI. This CDR3 is CASTGGWELFF. For the CDR3, the DNA is TGTGCCAGCACGGGGGGGTGGGAGCTGTTTTTT.

This chain uses TRBV11-2 with TRBJ2-3; TRBD2 might be the D (5 bases). The CDR3 sequence is 15 residues long. Trimming removed 4 bases from V and 5 bases from J, with 16 bases in between. Germline CDR1 reads SGHAT; CDR2 reads FQNNGV. The DNA for the CDR3 is TGTGCCAGCAGCTCGCAATCCCGGAGCGGAGATACGCAGTATTTT. Its protein product is CASSSQSRSGDTQYF. The complete variable domain, with remaining parts taken from reference TRBV11-2 and TRBJ2-3, reads EAGVAQSPRYKIIEKRQSVAFWCNPISGHATLYWYQQILGQGPKLLIQFQNNGVVDDSQLPKDRFSAERLKGVDSTLKIQPAKLEDSAVYLCASSSQSRSGDTQYFGPGTRLTVL.

This chain uses TRBV5-1 with TRBJ2-1; 10 bases align to TRBD2. The CDR3 runs to 14 residues. Germline V gene sequence: CDR1 SGHRS, CDR2 YFSETQ. The V and J ends lost 3 bases and 6 bases, in that order; junction bases with no gene match: 3. For the CDR3, the DNA is TGCGCCAGCAGCTGGACTAGCGGAAGCAATGAGCAGTTCTTC. Translated: CASSWTSGSNEQFF.

J is TRBJ2-7 and V is TRBV7-2; tentative D call: TRBD1 (6 bases). Trimming shortened V by 5 bases and J by 6 bases, and 17 bases separated the two germline ends. The CDR3 runs to 14 residues. Germline V lookup: CDR1 SGHTA, CDR2 FQGNSA. The CDR3: CASSPGDTRREQYF. CDR3 bases: TGTGCCAGCAGCCCTGGGGACACGCGGCGCGAGCAGTACTTC.

The V and J genes are TRBV2 and TRBJ1-5; no definite D call. The CDR3 consists of 14 residues. V shed 6 bases and J shed 7 bases, with 16 bases lying between them. CDR1 and CDR2 (germline): SNHLY, FYNNEI. The CDR3 sequence: CASRYPGQYQPQHF. CDR3 in DNA: TGTGCCAGCAGATACCCGGGTCAATACCAGCCCCAGCATTTT.

The CDR3 DNA reads TGTGCCATCAGAAACCCGCAACAGGGGGACACTGAAGCTTTCTTT. Translated, it gives CAIRNPQQGDTEAFF. The chain is built from TRBV10-3 and TRBJ1-1; 8 bases match TRBD1. This CDR3 spans 15 amino acids. Germline CDR1 is ENHRY and CDR2 is SYGVKD. Trimming removed 6 bases from V and 3 bases from J; junction bases left unmatched: 9.